Listed below are T cell receptor beta chains from one sample, sequenced in a study of identical twins. Using its own MiXCR run on the 5' RACE reads, TCRdb lists one record per CDR3 protein. This table holds about 250,000 distinct CDR3 sequences, roughly 8% found once. Separately, the same data were catalogued under a study of yellow fever vaccine responses in identical twins.

The sample taken for sequencing was CD8+ T cells sorted from blood. The origin of the receptors is a young woman in good health. Both conserved end residues are part of each CDR3. The D gene is left open where the match is weak. A clone size is listed for some rows: how often the clone was seen (once, few, many), or a class if it is expanded.

clone_size d_call cdr3_length j_call v_call cdr3_nt cdr3_aa
. . 15 TRBJ2-7 TRBV28 TGTGCCAGCACTTTATACCAGAGTCAACGGTACGAGCAGTACTTC CASTLYQSQRYEQYF
many TRBD2 16 TRBJ2-2 TRBV12-3/TRBV12-4 TGTGCCAGCAGTATCCGGGGAGGGGCCCACACCGGGGAGCTGTTTTTT CASSIRGGAHTGELFF
. . 15 TRBJ2-5 TRBV7-3 TGTGCCAGCAGCTTATTGGGCGGCCGAGGGGAGACCCAGTACTTC CASSLLGGRGETQYF
. TRBD2 19 TRBJ2-3 TRBV20-1 TGCAGTGCTAGAACGTTTAGGGGAGAGCTAGCGGGCGGGACAGATACGCAGTATTTT CSARTFRGELAGGTDTQYF
few . 13 TRBJ2-7 TRBV15 TGTGCCACCAGCAGAGATCGGGCGGCCGAGCAGTACTTC CATSRDRAAEQYF
. TRBD2 17 TRBJ2-5 TRBV4-1 TGCGCCAGCAGTGAATTACGGGCTAGCGGGAGCGAAGAGACCCAGTACTTC CASSELRASGSEETQYF
many . 15 TRBJ2-7 TRBV28 TGTGCCAGCAGTGTCAGGGGCCTCAACTCCTACGAGCAGTACTTC CASSVRGLNSYEQYF
many . 15 TRBJ2-7 TRBV3-1 TGTGCCAGCAGCCGGTATTCCTTCTCCTCCTACGAGCAGTACTTC CASSRYSFSSYEQYF
. TRBD2 11 TRBJ2-7 TRBV6-5 TGTGCCAGCAGCCCCGGACTAGTTCAGTACTTC CASSPGLVQYF
many TRBD1 17 TRBJ2-3 TRBV11-2 TGTGCCAGCAGACTTACCGGGACAGCATATAGCACAGATACGCAGTATTTT CASRLTGTAYSTDTQYF
few . 22 TRBJ2-4 TRBV6-4 TGTGCCAGCAGTGACTCGGGAAAAAGTTGGACAGAGGGGCCCCTAGCCAAAAACATTCAGTACTTC CASSDSGKSWTEGPLAKNIQYF
few TRBD2 15 TRBJ2-1 TRBV19 TGTGCCAGTAGTGTCGGGACTAGCGGGAGCAATGAGCAGTTCTTC CASSVGTSGSNEQFF
few . 17 TRBJ2-6 TRBV28 TGTGCCAGCAGTTTACGGAGCTCCGTGGCCGGGGCCAACGTCCTGACTTTC CASSLRSSVAGANVLTF
. . 12 TRBJ2-7 TRBV29-1 TGCAGCGTTGACTCAGGAACCTACGAGCAGTACTTC CSVDSGTYEQYF
few TRBD2 14 TRBJ2-5 TRBV20-1 TGCAGTGCTAGACTAGCGGGGCCCCAAGAGACCCAGTACTTC CSARLAGPQETQYF
few TRBD2 16 TRBJ2-3 TRBV6-1 TGTGCCAGCAGCCCGCTAGCGGGCCCGACCTGGGATACGCAGTATTTT CASSPLAGPTWDTQYF
. . 15 TRBJ2-1 TRBV25-1 TGTGCCAGCAGTGAATTCCACAGAGACTACAATGAGCAGTTCTTC CASSEFHRDYNEQFF
few . 14 TRBJ2-6 TRBV30 TGTGCCTGGAGTGTAGGGGCTGGGGCCAACGTCCTGACTTTC CAWSVGAGANVLTF
few TRBD2 13 TRBJ2-1 TRBV7-2 TGTGCCAGCAGCCACGACGGGAGGGATGAGCAGTTCTTC CASSHDGRDEQFF
. . 13 TRBJ2-5 TRBV9 TGTGCCAGCAGCGTAGAACTCTCTGAGACCCAGTACTTC CASSVELSETQYF
few . 16 TRBJ2-1 TRBV20-1 TGCAGTGCTAGAGAACCCGATCAAAGCTCCTACAATGAGCAGTTCTTC CSAREPDQSSYNEQFF
. . 13 TRBJ2-7 TRBV27 TGTGCCAGCAGTTACGGACTGAACGACGAGCAGTACTTC CASSYGLNDEQYF
. . 21 TRBJ2-5 TRBV11-1 TGTGCCAGCAGCCAATTGATTCAGGGAAGTAGGTTGCTCGAGGTCCAAGAGACCCAGTACTTC CASSQLIQGSRLLEVQETQYF
. . 11 TRBJ2-1 TRBV7-8 TGTGCCAGCAACTCCTTCAATGAGCAGTTCTTC CASNSFNEQFF
many TRBD2 14 TRBJ2-7 TRBV29-1 TGCAGCGTTGAAGAGGGGGGGGAGGGCTACGAGCAGTACTTC CSVEEGGEGYEQYF
few TRBD1 11 TRBJ1-2 TRBV29-1 TGCAGCTTCCTGACAGGGAGCGGCTACACCTTC CSFLTGSGYTF
many . 15 TRBJ2-3 TRBV5-1 TGCGCCAGCAGCTTGGCCGCAGCTCCCGGGGATACGCAGTATTTT CASSLAAAPGDTQYF
many . 14 TRBJ1-2 TRBV7-2 TGTGCCAGCAGCTTAGTATATGACGCCTATGGCTACACCTTC CASSLVYDAYGYTF
few . 14 TRBJ2-7 TRBV7-9 TGTGCCAGCAGCCCTCTGGGCGACTACCTCGAGCAGTACTTC CASSPLGDYLEQYF
many . 14 TRBJ2-5 TRBV7-9 TGTGCCAGCAGCTTAGTTGGAGGCGGGGAGACCCAGTACTTC CASSLVGGGETQYF
many . 12 TRBJ2-7 TRBV12-3/TRBV12-4 TGTGCCAGCAGTTTACTAGGGTCCGAGCAGTACTTC CASSLLGSEQYF
many . 10 TRBJ2-3 TRBV10-2 TGCGCCAGCCGCACAGATACGCAGTATTTT CASRTDTQYF
few . 13 TRBJ1-1 TRBV30 TGTGCCTGGAGGCCAGGGAAGAACACTGAAGCTTTCTTT CAWRPGKNTEAFF
many TRBD1 15 TRBJ2-7 TRBV29-1 TGCAGCGTTGAAGATGCAGTGACAGGGGGGTACGAGCAGTACTTC CSVEDAVTGGYEQYF
. . 13 TRBJ2-5 TRBV25-1 TGTGCCAGCAGTGGGAGGGACACCGAGACCCAGTACTTC CASSGRDTETQYF
few . 14 TRBJ2-5 TRBV27 TGTGCCAGCAGTTCCCTCGGGGCCCAAGAGACCCAGTACTTC CASSSLGAQETQYF
many TRBD1 16 TRBJ2-1 TRBV5-1 TGCGCCAGCAGCCCTCCAGGACAGGGAAACTACAATGAGCAGTTCTTC CASSPPGQGNYNEQFF
. . 16 TRBJ2-7 TRBV4-3 TGCGCCAGCAGCCAAGTAGCGACTAGTCACTCCTACGAGCAGTACTTC CASSQVATSHSYEQYF
. . 16 TRBJ2-2 TRBV27 TGTGCCAGCAGTTCCGACAGGTCCCCCTTCACCGGGGAGCTGTTTTTT CASSSDRSPFTGELFF
few . 13 TRBJ2-7 TRBV10-3 TGTGCCATCAGTGATGGGACCGTAGACGAGCAGTACTTC CAISDGTVDEQYF
. TRBD1 14 TRBJ1-1 TRBV7-2 TGTGCCAGCAGGGGGACAGGGGGAAACACTGAAGCTTTCTTT CASRGTGGNTEAFF
. TRBD1 15 TRBJ2-7 TRBV4-3 TGCGCCAGCAGCCACCGGACAGGGCCTGCATACGAGCAGTACTTC CASSHRTGPAYEQYF
many TRBD1 17 TRBJ2-2 TRBV4-2 TGTGCCAGCAGCCAAGATTTACAGGGGGCCGGCACCGGGGAGCTGTTTTTT CASSQDLQGAGTGELFF
few . 11 TRBJ2-7 TRBV29-1 TGCAGCGCCCTTCAACAGGGCGAGCAGTACTTC CSALQQGEQYF
many . 14 TRBJ2-2 TRBV27 TGTGCCAGCAGTTTGGCCCCTAGCACCGGGGAGCTGTTTTTT CASSLAPSTGELFF
few . 16 TRBJ2-1 TRBV4-1 TGCGCCAGCAGCCAAGATGGCCCTAGCGATTACAATGAGCAGTTCTTC CASSQDGPSDYNEQFF
few . 14 TRBJ2-7 TRBV6-2/TRBV6-3 TGTGCCAGCAGTTACGGGCTAGTAACCTACGAGCAGTACTTC CASSYGLVTYEQYF
. . 15 TRBJ2-1 TRBV29-1 TGCAGCGTTGAAGGAGGGCAGGGATCCTACAATGAGCAGTTCTTC CSVEGGQGSYNEQFF
many TRBD2 15 TRBJ2-1 TRBV3-1 TGTGCCAGCAGCCCTCCCAAAGCGGGAGAGGATATGCAGTTCTTC CASSPPKAGEDMQFF
. TRBD2 16 TRBJ2-3 TRBV7-3 TGTGCCAGCAGCGGGAGGACTAGCGGGCTCACAGATACGCAGTATTTT CASSGRTSGLTDTQYF
many . 11 TRBJ2-1 TRBV12-3/TRBV12-4 TGTGCCAGCAGTTTCGGAGATGAGCAGTTCTTC CASSFGDEQFF
. . 12 TRBJ2-1 TRBV12-5 TGTGCTAGCAACTTTCAGGGCAATGAGCAGTTCTTC CASNFQGNEQFF
many . 16 TRBJ1-5 TRBV24-1 TGTGCCACCAGTGAGCGGACAGCGGCGATCAATCAGCCCCAGCATTTT CATSERTAAINQPQHF
many . 14 TRBJ2-5 TRBV27 TGTGCCAGCAGTTTGCGAGGAGGACAAGAGACCCAGTACTTC CASSLRGGQETQYF
few . 12 TRBJ2-7 TRBV11-2 TGTGCCAGCAGCTTAGGCCCTAGCGAGCAGTACTTC CASSLGPSEQYF